These 16 T cell receptor beta chains share one sample of origin, sequenced in a study of PD-1 blockade in mismatch repair-deficient tumors. The table came from immunoSEQ multiplex PCR; TCRdb's copy has only in-frame clones and leaves some out. The table includes around 100,000 clones, around 80% detected once. The source material was peripheral blood, sampled roughly 13 months after starting pembrolizumab. The receptors originated from an adult with mismatch repair-deficient cancer.

The V gene is TRBV2, the J gene TRBJ2-3, with 11 nucleotides matching TRBD2. The junction had 11 bases not matched to a gene; V was cut back by 7 bases and J by 11 bases. The germline CDR1 and CDR2 sequences are SNHLY and FYNNEI. The CDR3 totals 14 residues. This chain's CDR3 is CASTGTSGSWEQYF. CDR3 in DNA: TGTGCCAGCACCGGGACTAGCGGATCTTGGGAGCAGTATTTT.

V usage is TRBV27 and J usage is TRBJ1-1, with D possibly TRBD1 on 6 matching bases. Between the trimmed V and J ends, which lost 8 bases and 3 bases, there was a span of 10 bases. Looked up from germline, CDR1 is MNHEY and CDR2 is SMNVEV (reference sequence). CDR3 length equals 12 residues. CDR3 sequence: CASRRGDTEAFF. Here the CDR3 DNA reads TGTGCCAGCCGTAGGGGGGACACTGAAGCTTTCTTT.

V is TRBV5-4 and J is TRBJ2-1; 9 positions agree with TRBD1. CDR3 length equals 17 residues. Germline loops: CDR1 SGHNT, CDR2 YYREEE (reference sequence). V was clipped by 1 base and J by 8 bases; unmatched bases: 13. CDR3 DNA sequence: TGTGCCAGCAGCTTGAGAACAGGGGGCCCGGCGGGGCATGAGCAGTTCTTC. Protein product: CASSLRTGGPAGHEQFF.

J is TRBJ2-6 and V is TRBV11-3; either TRBD1 or TRBD2 may supply D (5 bases each). Germline values: CDR1 SGHNT, CDR2 YENEEA. The CDR3 is 15 residues long. Trimming cost V 5 bases and J 4 bases, with 12 bases left between them. The CDR3 sequence is CASSIGGTGANVLTF. For the CDR3, the DNA is TGTGCCAGCAGCATTGGGGGAACCGGGGCCAACGTCCTGACTTTC.

V and J are TRBV2 and TRBJ1-1; 7 bases align to TRBD1. Germline-derived CDR1 and CDR2 are SNHLY and FYNNEI. V shed 2 bases, J shed 4 bases, and the junction held 7 bases outside the gene matches. CDR3 length: 15 amino acids. CDR3 amino acids: CASSESGKGATEAFF. DNA for the CDR3: TGTGCCAGCAGTGAATCTGGGAAGGGGGCCACTGAAGCTTTCTTT.

The sample holds one count of this clone. The V gene is TRBV2, the J gene TRBJ1-2, with 10 bases matching TRBD1. This CDR3 is 15 amino acids long. Germline assignment: CDR1 SNHLY and CDR2 FYNNEI. J lost 6 bases, V lost 7 bases, and 11 bases had no gene match. This chain's CDR3 is CASTPGQGRRDGYTF. The CDR3, as DNA: TGTGCCAGCACCCCGGGACAGGGGCGAAGGGATGGCTACACCTTC.

This chain uses TRBV4-3 with TRBJ1-3; D ambiguous. V was shortened by 5 bases and J by 7 bases, with 12 bases between the two germline ends. The CDR3 length is 13 residues. Germline-derived CDR1 and CDR2 are LGHNA and YSLEER. The CDR3 sequence: CASSEVSRNTIYF. The CDR3 region has the DNA TGCGCCAGCAGCGAAGTGTCGCGGAACACCATATATTTT.

This clone was counted between two and nine times. The chain has TRBV19 and TRBJ2-7; D may match TRBD1 or TRBD2 (5 bases each). This CDR3 is built from 14 residues. From germline, CDR1 is LNHDA and CDR2 SQIVND (reference sequence). Trimming stripped 4 bases from V and 2 bases from J, with 12 bases between. CDR3 sequence: CASSSIPGPYEQYF. The CDR3 DNA is TGTGCCAGTAGTAGCATTCCGGGGCCCTACGAGCAGTACTTC.

V gene TRBV7-6 combines with J gene TRBJ2-5; 7 bases align to TRBD1. The CDR3 is 14 amino acids. Germline CDR1 and CDR2: SGHVS and FNYEAQ. V lost 4 bases and J lost 5; bases outside the gene matches: 7. The CDR3 DNA reads as TGTGCCAGCAGCTCGCGACAGGGCGTGGAGACCCAGTACTTC. It codes for CASSSRQGVETQYF.

This clone was recorded once. J is TRBJ2-1 and V is TRBV4-3; no reliable D call. The CDR3 runs to 14 residues. Germline V gene lookup returns CDR1 LGHNA and CDR2 YSLEER. The germline V and J ends were trimmed by 2 bases and 8 bases, with 13 bases remaining between them. The CDR3 reads CASSQSRVRHEQFF. CDR3 nucleotides: TGCGCCAGCAGCCAATCCCGGGTCCGTCATGAGCAGTTCTTC.

V is TRBV19 and J is TRBJ2-1; TRBD2 matches at 9 bases. Germline V gene data show CDR1 as LNHDA and CDR2 as SQIVND (reference sequence). This CDR3 is 14 amino acids long. Trimming removed 1 base from V and 8 bases from J; junction bases left unmatched: 3. CDR3 sequence reads: CASSIVLAGDEQFF. The CDR3 DNA is TGTGCCAGTAGTATAGTATTAGCGGGAGATGAGCAGTTCTTC.

CDR3 region: CSLTAGGQETQYF. The CDR3 region has the DNA TGCAGCCTGACCGCGGGGGGCCAAGAGACCCAGTACTTC. This chain uses TRBV29-1 with TRBJ2-5, with TRBD2 identical over 8 bases. V shed 8 bases, J shed 1 base, and the junction held 6 bases outside the gene matches. The germline V gene encodes CDR1 SQVTM and CDR2 ANQGSEA. The CDR3 extends over 13 amino acids.

The CDR3 DNA reads as TGTGCCTGGAGAACCGGGACTAGCATCTACAATGAGCAGTTCTTC. Protein sequence: CAWRTGTSIYNEQFF. This chain links TRBV30 with TRBJ2-1; 9 bases match TRBD2. The CDR3 has 15 amino acids. The V gene end was trimmed by 3 bases and the J gene end by 3 bases; junction bases not matched to a gene: 6. Per germline, CDR1 GTSNPN and CDR2 SVGIG (reference sequence).

This clone was recorded only once. The chain employs TRBV9 and TRBJ2-1; a weak D match, TRBD2 (6 bases). Per germline, CDR1 SGDLS and CDR2 YYNGEE. This CDR3 is 15 amino acids long. V gave up 0 bases and J gave up 5 bases, with 12 bases separating them. The CDR3, as DNA: TGTGCCAGCAGCGTAGCCAGCGGGCTAAACAATGAGCAGTTCTTC. Its protein is CASSVASGLNNEQFF.

CDR3 loop: CASSLRGNTEAFF. Written as DNA, the CDR3 is TGTGCCAGTAGTCTTCGCGGGAACACTGAAGCTTTCTTT. The rearrangement uses TRBV19 and TRBJ1-1; D gene ambiguous. The V and J ends lost 5 bases and 1 base respectively, with 8 bases between them. The CDR3 runs 13 residues. Germline V gene lookup returns CDR1 LNHDA and CDR2 SQIVND (reference sequence).

The chain joins TRBV7-2 to TRBJ1-5; D call uncertain. V lost 5 bases, J lost 4 bases, and 6 bases lay in between. The CDR3 sequence is 12 residues long. CDR1 SGHTA and CDR2 FQGNSA come from the germline V gene. The CDR3 DNA follows: TGTGCCAGCAGCGAGTTTAATCAGCCCCAGCATTTT. Translating gives CASSEFNQPQHF.